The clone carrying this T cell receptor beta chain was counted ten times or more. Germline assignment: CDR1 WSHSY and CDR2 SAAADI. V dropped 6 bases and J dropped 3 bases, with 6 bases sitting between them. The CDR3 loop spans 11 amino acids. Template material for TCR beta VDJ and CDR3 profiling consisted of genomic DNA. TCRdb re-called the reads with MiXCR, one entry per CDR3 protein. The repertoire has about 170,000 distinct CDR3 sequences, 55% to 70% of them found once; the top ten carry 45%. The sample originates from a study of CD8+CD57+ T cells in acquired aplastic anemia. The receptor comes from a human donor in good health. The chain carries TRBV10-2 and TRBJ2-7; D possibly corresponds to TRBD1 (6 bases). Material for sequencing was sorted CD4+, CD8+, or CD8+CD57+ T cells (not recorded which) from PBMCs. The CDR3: CASRDSYEQYF. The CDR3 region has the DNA TGCGCCAGCAGGGACAGCTACGAGCAGTACTTC.